The entry below gives a single T cell receptor beta chain sequence along with its context. It lacks a known antigen. Base-call qualities are not available, and no considerably larger clone is one nucleotide away. Peripheral blood CD8+ and CD4+ T cells from healthy donors, Susac syndrome patients and multiple sclerosis patients were profiled using high-throughput TCR beta sequencing. The Susac syndrome patients fulfilled recently defined diagnostic criteria for definite or probable disease. Bulk CD8+ and CD4+ T cells were purified by magnetic negative isolation, while CD8+ TEMRA cells were enriched using FACS. Blood was collected in EDTA tubes and processed within 24 hours, with PBMCs isolated through density gradient centrifugation. PBMCs destined for TCR sequencing were cryopreserved in liquid nitrogen and later thawed in a 37 °C water bath. The sorted or isolated CD4+, CD8+ and CD8+ TEMRA cells reached a purity of at least 90%.

The data were obtained in a study of CD8 T cells in Susac syndrome (dated by TCRdb to between 2018 and 2020). Study-wide context: Among the sequenced Susac syndrome patients, five or six had clinically active disease and roughly eight were in clinical remission. Repertoire sequencing was used to test whether CD8+ T cell activation and differentiation in Susac syndrome was antigen driven. At blood withdrawal, Susac syndrome patients were either therapy-naive, taking corticosteroids (in some cases with IVIg as well), or taking IVIg alone. General conclusions and limits of the study: The TCR sequencing and HLA analysis was acknowledged to have included a relatively small number of individuals. In patients with Susac syndrome, the CD4+ T cell repertoire showed no detectable clonal expansion.

CDR3 length: 14 amino acids, cysteine to phenylalanine. Of all the DNA, just the CDR3 is kept, 42 bases in frame from base 1. At the junction V is shortened by 1 base and J by 2 bases, with 12 bases in between. The germline V gene (reference sequence) gives CDR1 as DFQATT and CDR2 as SNEGSKA. RNA was extracted using the RNeasy kit, and roughly 0.5 to 1 microgram was reverse transcribed with random hexamers. The immunoSEQ multiplex PCR assay, which covers 54 Vbeta and 13 Jbeta segments, was used to amplify TCR beta CDR3 regions. Bias from PCR amplification was corrected by using a synthetic template baseline for primer optimization and for computational correction. In the original analysis: Only productive sequences were kept, with reads annotated to V, D and J genes according to IMGT and analyzed in immunoSEQ Analyzer. To calculate clonality, Shannon entropy was normalized by log2 of the number of productive unique sequences and then subtracted from one. For each patient and control, public and private clones were evaluated within the 100 most prevalent clones. A clone was defined as Susac-specific if it was absent from the healthy and MS cohorts, from some 980 published viral clones and from other ImmuneACCESS disease sequences. The public reads were run again by TCRdb, first through fastp at Q25 and then through MiXCR, and only productive beta chains were kept. Every distinct CDR3 protein forms one entry, paired with its most common genes and DNA. TCRdb's processing, not the authors', yielded these V and J calls. The sample data list about 150,000 distinct CDR3 sequences, and about 95% of these were observed just once. 0.16% of the sample goes to the ten largest clones.

The V and J segments used are TRBV20-1 and TRBJ2-7; confidence is insufficient to name the D gene. The TCR was taken from a human donor with Susac syndrome. Sequences were obtained from CD4+ T cells from PBMCs. The nucleotides are TGCAGTGCTAGAGGGCACCGAGCGCCCTACGAGCAGTACTTC. Its translation reads: CSARGHRAPYEQYF.